This TCR beta chain was observed in a study of shared clonotypes between healthy human individuals. As for the study in general: Three CD4 naive, three CD4 memory, two CD8 naive and one CD8 memory plate were used per donor.

Free of recent acute infections or vaccinations, the donors were healthy HIV-negative adults. This clone was seen once. Clones were read by immunoSEQ multiplex PCR, and TCRdb kept only the in-frame ones, dropping some. The sample gives 2 million to 3 million clones, approximately 93% of which show up once; 0.36% is in the top ten. V was trimmed by 3 bases and J by 4 bases, leaving 17 bases between them. CDR3 length: 15 amino acids. Germline CDR1 and CDR2: SGHRS and YFSETQ. V and J are TRBV5-1 and TRBJ2-7; D gene uncertain. Sequencing was carried out using naive CD4+ T cells from PBMCs. Stated subset: CD45RA+ positively selected. The receptor comes from a man in his late teens or twenties in good health. Some clones in this sample may be carry-over from other donors' samples. CDR3 amino acids: CASSSGNGNRYEQYF. As DNA, the CDR3 is TGCGCCAGCAGCTCTGGGAACGGCAATCGATACGAGCAGTACTTC.